This entry features one TCR beta chain sequence. These data belong to a study of T cell changes during pregnancy in multiple sclerosis. Germline CDR1 reads SGHVS; CDR2 reads FQNEAQ. V shed 3 bases and J shed 1 base, with 9 bases lying between them. The CDR3 length is 14 residues. The table came from immunoSEQ multiplex PCR; TCRdb's copy has only in-frame clones and leaves some out. The table records approximately 92,000 clones, 92% of them present only once. V gene TRBV7-8 combines with J gene TRBJ1-1; D not resolved. The specimen comprised peripheral blood, sampled in the first trimester of pregnancy. This TCR was recovered from a female donor with multiple sclerosis, enrolled in a pregnancy study. The CDR3 sequence is CASSFANQNTEAFF. CDR3 DNA sequence: TGTGCCAGCAGCTTCGCTAACCAGAACACTGAAGCTTTCTTT.